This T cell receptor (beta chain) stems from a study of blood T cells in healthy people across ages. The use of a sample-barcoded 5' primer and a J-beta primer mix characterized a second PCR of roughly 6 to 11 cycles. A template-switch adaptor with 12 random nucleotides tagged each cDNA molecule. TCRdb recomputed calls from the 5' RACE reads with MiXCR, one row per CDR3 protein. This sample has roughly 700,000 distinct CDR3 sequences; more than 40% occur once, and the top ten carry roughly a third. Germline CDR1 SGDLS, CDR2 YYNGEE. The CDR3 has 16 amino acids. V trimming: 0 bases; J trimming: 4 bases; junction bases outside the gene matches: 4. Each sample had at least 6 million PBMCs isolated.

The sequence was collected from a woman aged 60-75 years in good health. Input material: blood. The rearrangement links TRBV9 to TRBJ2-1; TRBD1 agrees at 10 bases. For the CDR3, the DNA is TGTGCCAGCAGCGTAGTAACGGGACAGGGGTACAATGAGCAGTTCTTC. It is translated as CASSVVTGQGYNEQFF.